The entry that follows covers one T cell receptor (beta chain) sequence. Its target is not known. Trimming took off 6 bases at V and 3 bases at J, with 17 bases between the two ends. CDR1 is MGHDK, CDR2 SYGVNS, per germline. The CDR3 totals 16 residues. Genomic DNA, the template, was used for profiling of the TCR beta VDJ and CDR3. Using its own MiXCR run on the reads, TCRdb lists one record per CDR3 protein. The sample gives 65,000 or so distinct CDR3 sequences, around 50% of which show up once; less than 2.5% is in the top ten. This sample was taken from a study of CD8+CD57+ T cells in acquired aplastic anemia. Study outcomes and limitations: Researchers report that 25 to 30 CD8+ CDR3 sequences appeared in both patients and controls.

The specimen sequenced was sorted CD4+, CD8+, or CD8+CD57+ T cells (not recorded which) from PBMCs. The chain links TRBV25-1 to TRBJ1-4, with a tentative D call TRBD1 (5 bases). The receptor's source is a human donor in good health, serving as a control. CDR3: CASRNTRGSANEKLFF. As DNA, the CDR3 is TGTGCCAGCAGGAATACTAGGGGTTCAGCTAATGAAAAACTGTTTTTT.